In this sample, the clone carrying this TCR beta chain turned up a few times. With V trimmed by 2 bases and J by 5 bases, 7 bases remained unmatched. The germline V gene encodes CDR1 MNHNS and CDR2 SASEGT. This CDR3 is 15 amino acids long. These data come from a study of blood T cell repertoires in COVID-19. TCRdb's copy holds only in-frame clones and misses some; the assay was immunoSEQ multiplex PCR. The sample contains roughly 240,000 clones, about 82% of which appear only once. The clonotype comes from a man aged 50 to 60 with COVID-19, enrolled during active disease. The chain uses TRBV6-1 and TRBJ2-7; 9 positions match TRBD1. Specimen: peripheral blood. CDR3 bases: TGTGCCAGCAGTGAATTGACAGGGGGAACCCACGAGCAGTACTTC. It yields the protein CASSELTGGTHEQYF.